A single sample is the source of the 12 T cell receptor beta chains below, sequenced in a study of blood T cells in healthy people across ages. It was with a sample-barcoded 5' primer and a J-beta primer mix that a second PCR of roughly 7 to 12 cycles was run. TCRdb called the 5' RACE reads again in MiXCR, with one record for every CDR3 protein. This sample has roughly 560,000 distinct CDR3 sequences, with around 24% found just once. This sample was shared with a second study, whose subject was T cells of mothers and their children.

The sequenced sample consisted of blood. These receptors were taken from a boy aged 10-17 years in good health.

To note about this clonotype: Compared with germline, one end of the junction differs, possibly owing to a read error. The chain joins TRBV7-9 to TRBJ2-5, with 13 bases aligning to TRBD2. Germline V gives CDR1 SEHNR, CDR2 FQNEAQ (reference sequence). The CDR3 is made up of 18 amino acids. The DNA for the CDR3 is TGTGCTAGCAGCCCACGAACTAGCGGGGGGGCCTACCAAGAGACCCAGTACTTC. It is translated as CASSPRTSGGAYQETQYF. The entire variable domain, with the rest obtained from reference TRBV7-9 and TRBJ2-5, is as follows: DTGVSQNPRHKITKRGQNVTFRCDPISEHNRLYWYRQTLGQGPEFLTYFQNEAQLEKSRLLSDRFSAERPKGSFSTLEIQRTEQGDSAMYLCASSPRTSGGAYQETQYFGPGTRLLVL.

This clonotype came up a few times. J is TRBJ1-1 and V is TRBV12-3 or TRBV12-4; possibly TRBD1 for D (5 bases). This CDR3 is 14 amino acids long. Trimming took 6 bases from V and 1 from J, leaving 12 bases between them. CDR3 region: CASSTYDRNTEAFF. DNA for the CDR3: TGTGCCAGCAGCACCTATGACAGGAACACTGAAGCTTTCTTT.

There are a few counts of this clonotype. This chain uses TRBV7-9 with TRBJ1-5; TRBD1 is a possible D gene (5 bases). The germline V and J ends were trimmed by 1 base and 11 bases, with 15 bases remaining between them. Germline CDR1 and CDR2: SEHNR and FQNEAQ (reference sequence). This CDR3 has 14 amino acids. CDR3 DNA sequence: TGTGCCAGCAGCTTAGGGGACGGCCTCCAGACCCAGCATTTT. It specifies CASSLGDGLQTQHF.

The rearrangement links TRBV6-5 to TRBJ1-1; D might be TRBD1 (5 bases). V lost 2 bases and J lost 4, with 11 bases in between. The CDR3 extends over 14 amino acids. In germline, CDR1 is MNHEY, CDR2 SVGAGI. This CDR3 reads CASSYGQGGTEAFF. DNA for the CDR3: TGTGCCAGCAGTTACGGCCAGGGAGGCACTGAAGCTTTCTTT.

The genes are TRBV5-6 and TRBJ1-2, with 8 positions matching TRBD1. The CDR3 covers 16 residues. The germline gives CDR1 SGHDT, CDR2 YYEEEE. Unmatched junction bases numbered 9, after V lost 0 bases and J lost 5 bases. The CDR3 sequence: CASSLAQGARLYGYTF. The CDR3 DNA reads TGTGCCAGCAGCTTGGCCCAGGGGGCCCGTTTATATGGCTACACCTTC.

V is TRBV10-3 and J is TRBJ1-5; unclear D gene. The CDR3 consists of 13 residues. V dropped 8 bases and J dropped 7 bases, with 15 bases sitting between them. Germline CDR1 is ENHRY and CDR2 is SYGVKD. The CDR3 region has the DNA TGTGCCATCTCTATGGAGGTGGGGCAGCCCCAGCATTTT. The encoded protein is CAISMEVGQPQHF.

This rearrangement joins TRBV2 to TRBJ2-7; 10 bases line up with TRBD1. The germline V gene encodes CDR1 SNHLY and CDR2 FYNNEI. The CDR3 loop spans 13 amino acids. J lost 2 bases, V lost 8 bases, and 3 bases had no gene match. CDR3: CASGGQGPYEQYF. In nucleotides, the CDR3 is TGTGCCAGCGGGGGACAGGGGCCCTACGAGCAGTACTTC.

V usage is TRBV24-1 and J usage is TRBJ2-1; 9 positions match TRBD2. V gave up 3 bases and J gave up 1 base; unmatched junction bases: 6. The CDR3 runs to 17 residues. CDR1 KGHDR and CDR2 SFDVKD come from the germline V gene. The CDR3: CATSDPNLAGSYNEQFF. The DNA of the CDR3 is TGTGCCACCAGTGATCCGAATCTAGCGGGGTCCTACAATGAGCAGTTCTTC.

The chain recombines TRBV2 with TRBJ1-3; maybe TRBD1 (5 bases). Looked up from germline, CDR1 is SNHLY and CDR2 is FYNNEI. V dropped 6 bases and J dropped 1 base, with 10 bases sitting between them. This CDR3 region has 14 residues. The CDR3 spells CASRGGISGNTIYF. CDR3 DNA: TGTGCCAGCAGGGGGGGAATTTCTGGAAACACCATATATTTT.

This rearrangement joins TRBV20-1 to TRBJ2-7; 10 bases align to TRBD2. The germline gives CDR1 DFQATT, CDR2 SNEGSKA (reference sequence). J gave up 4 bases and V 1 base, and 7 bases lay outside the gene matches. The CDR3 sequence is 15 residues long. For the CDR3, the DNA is TGCAGTGCTAGAGCCTTACTAGCGGGAATGTACGAGCAGTACTTC. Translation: CSARALLAGMYEQYF.

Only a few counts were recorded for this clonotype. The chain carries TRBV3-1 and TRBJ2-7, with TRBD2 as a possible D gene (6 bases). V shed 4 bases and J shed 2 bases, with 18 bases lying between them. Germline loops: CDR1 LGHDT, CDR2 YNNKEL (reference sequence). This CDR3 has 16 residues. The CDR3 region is CASSPPGGVLTYEQYF. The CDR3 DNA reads TGTGCCAGCAGCCCCCCCGGGGGAGTCCTTACCTACGAGCAGTACTTC.

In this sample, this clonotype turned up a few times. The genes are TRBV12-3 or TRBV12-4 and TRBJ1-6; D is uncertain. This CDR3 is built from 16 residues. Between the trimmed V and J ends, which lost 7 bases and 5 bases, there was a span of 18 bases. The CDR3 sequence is CASTLGGGGHNSPLHF. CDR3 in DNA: TGTGCCAGCACCCTAGGAGGCGGAGGGCATAATTCACCCCTCCACTTT.